Included here is one TCR beta chain sequence, with context. This CDR3 has 13 residues. V shed 1 base and J shed 7 bases, with 11 bases lying between them. The V gene's germline CDR1 is SEHNR and CDR2 FQNEAQ (reference sequence). Original analysis: Estimation of nucleated cell counts relied on the amplification of reference gene primers. This table comes from immunoSEQ multiplex PCR, and its TCRdb copy is limited to in-frame clones, with some not included. V and J calls and clone size are those listed in that table; D and trimming were worked out from the DNA. Among more than 80,000 clones, roughly 83% were seen once, and the ten largest hold approximately 31%. These data belong to a study of blood T cell repertoires in COVID-19. Study-wide background: The United States, Italy and Spain were the sources of the acute and convalescent COVID-19 samples. T cells, B-cell-depleted T cells, or PBMCs provided the cDNA or gDNA that served as material.

Sequenced material: peripheral blood. The rearrangement joins TRBV7-9 to TRBJ2-7; possible D gene TRBD1, 5 bases. This TCR derives from a woman aged 80 or older with active or convalescent COVID-19. The CDR3 protein is CASSLDLSGEQYF. The CDR3 nucleotides are TGTGCCAGCAGCTTAGATTTGTCAGGGGAGCAGTACTTC.